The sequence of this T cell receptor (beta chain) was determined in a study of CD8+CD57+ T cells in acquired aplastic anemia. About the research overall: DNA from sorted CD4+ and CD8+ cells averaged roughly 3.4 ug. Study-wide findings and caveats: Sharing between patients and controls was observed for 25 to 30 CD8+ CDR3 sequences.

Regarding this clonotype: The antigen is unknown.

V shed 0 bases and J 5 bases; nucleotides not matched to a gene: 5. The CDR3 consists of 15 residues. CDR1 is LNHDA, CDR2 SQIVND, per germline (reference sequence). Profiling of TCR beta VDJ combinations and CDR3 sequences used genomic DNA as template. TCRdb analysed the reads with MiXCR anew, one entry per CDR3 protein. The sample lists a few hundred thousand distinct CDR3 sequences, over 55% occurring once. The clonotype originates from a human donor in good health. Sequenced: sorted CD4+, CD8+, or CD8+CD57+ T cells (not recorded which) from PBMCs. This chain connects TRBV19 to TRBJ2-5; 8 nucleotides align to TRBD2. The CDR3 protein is CASSIDLTGGETQYF. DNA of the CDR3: TGTGCCAGTAGTATAGATCTGACGGGAGGGGAGACCCAGTACTTC.